This passage covers 11 T cell receptor beta chains from one sample sequenced in a study of blood T cells in healthy people across ages. Then a second PCR, running about 7 to 11 cycles, was carried out with a sample-barcoded 5' primer and a J-beta primer mix. TCRdb re-derived calls from the 5' RACE reads in MiXCR, one entry per CDR3 protein. This sample has 650,000 to 800,000 distinct CDR3 sequences; over 40% occur once, and the top ten carry roughly 14%. The sequenced material came from blood. The receptors here all came from a woman aged 80 or over in good health.

The V call is TRBV15, the J call TRBJ2-3; 7 bases are shared with TRBD2. Looked up from germline, CDR1 is LNHNV and CDR2 is YYDKDF (reference sequence). Trimming at V came to 5 bases and at J to 0 bases, leaving 8 bases not matched to a gene. This CDR3 has 16 residues. The CDR3 nucleotides are TGTGCCACCAGCGGGAGACTAGCAGTAAGCACAGATACGCAGTATTTT. Its protein is CATSGRLAVSTDTQYF.

This clonotype has just a few counts. This sequence joins TRBV20-1 and TRBJ2-5; maybe TRBD1 (6 bases). The CDR3 has 11 residues. Trimming pared 8 bases from V and 4 bases from J, leaving 11 bases between. Germline CDR1 DFQATT, CDR2 SNEGSKA (reference sequence). In DNA form, the CDR3 reads TGCAGTCCGGTACAGGGAGAGACCCAGTACTTC. It is translated as CSPVQGETQYF.

This clonotype was counted between two and nine times. The chain has TRBV24-1 and TRBJ2-3; D possibly uses TRBD1 or TRBD2 (5 bases each). V dropped 10 bases and J dropped 5 bases, with 15 bases sitting between them. The CDR3 has 13 residues. Germline lookup yields CDR1 KGHDR and CDR2 SFDVKD. The CDR3 DNA reads as TGTGCCACGTGTGACAGCAGCGGAGATACGCAGTATTTT. It encodes CATCDSSGDTQYF.

This clonotype appeared once. At one end, the junction sequence differs from germline, possibly due to a read error. This chain's CDR3 is CASSYSGSGDGYTF. CDR3 DNA: TGTGCCAGCAGCTACTCCGGGAGCGGGGATGGCTACACCTTC. V gene TRBV6-6 combines with J gene TRBJ1-2; D not resolved. The CDR3 has 14 amino acids. CDR1 MNHNY and CDR2 SVGAGI come from the germline V gene (reference sequence).

This chain connects TRBV29-1 to TRBJ2-3; D is perhaps TRBD2 (6 bases). Trimming removed 6 bases at V and 2 bases at J, with 12 bases between. The CDR3 loop spans 13 amino acids. Germline V gives CDR1 SQVTM, CDR2 ANQGSEA. The CDR3 is CSVSGPNTDTQYF. CDR3 DNA: TGCAGCGTGAGCGGGCCGAACACAGATACGCAGTATTTT.

This clonotype was picked up many times. The V gene is TRBV5-1, the J gene TRBJ2-1; D may correspond to TRBD1 or TRBD2 (5 bases each). V lost 1 base and J lost 0, with 11 bases in between. The CDR3 extends over 16 amino acids. Germline-derived CDR1 and CDR2 are SGHRS and YFSETQ. The CDR3 protein is CASSLWPGGSYNEQFF. In DNA form, the CDR3 reads TGCGCCAGCAGCTTGTGGCCTGGGGGCTCCTACAATGAGCAGTTCTTC.

A note on this clonotype: Just one base apart from a much larger clone, this may be a read error. The genes are TRBV24-1 and TRBJ2-5; tentatively, D is TRBD1 (5 bases). V gave up 7 bases and J gave up 1 base, with 12 bases separating them. The CDR3 has 14 amino acids. Germline V gene lookup returns CDR1 KGHDR and CDR2 SFDVKD. In DNA form, the CDR3 reads TGTGCCACCAGGGATAGGACAAGCCAAGAGACCCAGTACTTC. Protein product: CATRDRTSQETQYF.

This chain uses TRBV21-1 with TRBJ1-5; TRBD1, the D gene given by the table, was not confirmed from the DNA. TRBV21-1 is described as a pseudogene. The CDR3 contains 15 residues. The CDR3 loop is CASYFGGQNNQPQHF. The CDR3 DNA is TGTGCCAGCTATTTTGGCGGACAGAACAATCAGCCCCAGCATTTT.

The genes are TRBV28 and TRBJ2-5, with D tentatively TRBD2 (5 bases). CDR3 length: 13 residues. CDR1 and CDR2 (germline): MDHEN, SYDVKM. V lost 4 bases to trimming and J lost 2 bases, with 8 bases between them. In DNA, the CDR3 is TGTGCCAGCAGTTACGGGAATCAAGAGACCCAGTACTTC. This gives the protein CASSYGNQETQYF. The full variable domain, rest sourced from reference TRBV28 and TRBJ2-5, is DVKVTQSSRYLVKRTGEKVFLECVQDMDHENMFWYRQDPGLGLRLIYFSYDVKMKEKGDIPEGYSVSREKKERFSLILESASTNQTSMYLCASSYGNQETQYFGPGTRLLVL.

This clonotype was found a few times. The chain recombines TRBV3-1 with TRBJ2-2, with D possibly matching TRBD2 (5 bases). The length of the CDR3 is 15 residues. Germline CDR1 reads LGHDT; CDR2 reads YNNKEL (reference sequence). Trimming removed 10 bases from V and 0 bases from J, with 15 bases in between. CDR3 in DNA: TGTGCCATCGGAGAAAGCGGCGCGAACACCGGGGAGCTGTTTTTT. This translates into CAIGESGANTGELFF.

This clonotype has only a few counts. The V and J genes are TRBV15 and TRBJ2-3; D possibly matches TRBD1 or TRBD2 (5 bases each). The CDR3 runs 14 residues. V was clipped by 4 bases and J by 7 bases, with 15 bases between them. Looked up from germline, CDR1 is LNHNV and CDR2 is YYDKDF (reference sequence). The CDR3 region has the DNA TGTGCCACCAGCACCGGGACGACGGGGCATACGCAGTATTTT. Encoded protein: CATSTGTTGHTQYF. The full variable domain, its missing parts supplied by reference TRBV15 and TRBJ2-3, is DAMVIQNPRYQVTQFGKPVTLSCSQTLNHNVMYWYQQKSSQAPKLLFHYYDKDFNNEADTPDNFQSRRPNTSFCFLDIRSPGLGDTAMYLCATSTGTTGHTQYFGPGTRLTVL.